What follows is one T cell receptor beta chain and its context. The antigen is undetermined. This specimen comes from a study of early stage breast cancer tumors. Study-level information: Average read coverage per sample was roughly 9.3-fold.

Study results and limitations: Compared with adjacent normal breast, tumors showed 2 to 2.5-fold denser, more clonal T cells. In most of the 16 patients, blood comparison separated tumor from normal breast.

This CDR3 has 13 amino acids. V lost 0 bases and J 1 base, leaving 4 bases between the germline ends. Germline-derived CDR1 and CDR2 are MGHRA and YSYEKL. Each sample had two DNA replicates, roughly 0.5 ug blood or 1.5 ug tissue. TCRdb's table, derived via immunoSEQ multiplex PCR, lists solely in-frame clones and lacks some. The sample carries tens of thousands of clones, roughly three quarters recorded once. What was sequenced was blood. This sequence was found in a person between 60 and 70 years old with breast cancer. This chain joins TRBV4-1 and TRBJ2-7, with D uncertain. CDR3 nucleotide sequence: TGCGCCAGCAGCCAAGAGTGGTCCTACGAGCAGTACTTC. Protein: CASSQEWSYEQYF.